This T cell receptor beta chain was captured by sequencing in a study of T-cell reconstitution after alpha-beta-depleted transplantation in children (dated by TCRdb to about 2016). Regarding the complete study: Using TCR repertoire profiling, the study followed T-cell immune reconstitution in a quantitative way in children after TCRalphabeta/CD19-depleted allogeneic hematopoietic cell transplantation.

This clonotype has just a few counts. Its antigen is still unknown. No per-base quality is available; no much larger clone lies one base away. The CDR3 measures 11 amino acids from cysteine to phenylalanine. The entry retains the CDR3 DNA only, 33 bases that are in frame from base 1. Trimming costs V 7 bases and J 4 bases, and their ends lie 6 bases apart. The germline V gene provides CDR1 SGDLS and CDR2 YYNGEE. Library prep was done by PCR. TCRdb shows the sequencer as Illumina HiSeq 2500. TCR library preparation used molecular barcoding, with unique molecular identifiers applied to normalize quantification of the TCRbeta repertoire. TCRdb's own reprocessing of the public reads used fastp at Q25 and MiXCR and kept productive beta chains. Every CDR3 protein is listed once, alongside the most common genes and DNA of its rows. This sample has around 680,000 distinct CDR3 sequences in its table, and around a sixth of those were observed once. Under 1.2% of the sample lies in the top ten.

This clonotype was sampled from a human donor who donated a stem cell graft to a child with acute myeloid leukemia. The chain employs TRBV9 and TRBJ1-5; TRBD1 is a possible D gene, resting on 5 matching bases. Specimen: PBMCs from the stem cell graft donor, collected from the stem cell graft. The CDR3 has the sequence CASGANQPQHF. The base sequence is TGTGCCAGCGGGGCAAATCAGCCCCAGCATTTT.